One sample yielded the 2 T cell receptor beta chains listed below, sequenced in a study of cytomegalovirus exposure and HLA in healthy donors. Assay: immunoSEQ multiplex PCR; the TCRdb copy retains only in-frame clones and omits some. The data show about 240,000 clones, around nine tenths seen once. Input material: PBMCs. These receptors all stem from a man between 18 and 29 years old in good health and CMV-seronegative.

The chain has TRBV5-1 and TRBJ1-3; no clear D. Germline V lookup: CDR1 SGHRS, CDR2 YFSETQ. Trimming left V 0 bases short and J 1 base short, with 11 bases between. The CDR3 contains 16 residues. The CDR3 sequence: CASSLGNTGSGNTIYF. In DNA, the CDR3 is TGCGCCAGCAGCTTGGGAAACACGGGATCTGGAAACACCATATATTTT.

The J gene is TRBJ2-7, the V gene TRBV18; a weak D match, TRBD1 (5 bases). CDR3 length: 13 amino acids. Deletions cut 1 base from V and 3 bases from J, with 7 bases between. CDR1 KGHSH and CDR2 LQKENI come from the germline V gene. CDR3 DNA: TGTGCCAGCTCACCACAGGGGCACTACGAGCAGTACTTC. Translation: CASSPQGHYEQYF.